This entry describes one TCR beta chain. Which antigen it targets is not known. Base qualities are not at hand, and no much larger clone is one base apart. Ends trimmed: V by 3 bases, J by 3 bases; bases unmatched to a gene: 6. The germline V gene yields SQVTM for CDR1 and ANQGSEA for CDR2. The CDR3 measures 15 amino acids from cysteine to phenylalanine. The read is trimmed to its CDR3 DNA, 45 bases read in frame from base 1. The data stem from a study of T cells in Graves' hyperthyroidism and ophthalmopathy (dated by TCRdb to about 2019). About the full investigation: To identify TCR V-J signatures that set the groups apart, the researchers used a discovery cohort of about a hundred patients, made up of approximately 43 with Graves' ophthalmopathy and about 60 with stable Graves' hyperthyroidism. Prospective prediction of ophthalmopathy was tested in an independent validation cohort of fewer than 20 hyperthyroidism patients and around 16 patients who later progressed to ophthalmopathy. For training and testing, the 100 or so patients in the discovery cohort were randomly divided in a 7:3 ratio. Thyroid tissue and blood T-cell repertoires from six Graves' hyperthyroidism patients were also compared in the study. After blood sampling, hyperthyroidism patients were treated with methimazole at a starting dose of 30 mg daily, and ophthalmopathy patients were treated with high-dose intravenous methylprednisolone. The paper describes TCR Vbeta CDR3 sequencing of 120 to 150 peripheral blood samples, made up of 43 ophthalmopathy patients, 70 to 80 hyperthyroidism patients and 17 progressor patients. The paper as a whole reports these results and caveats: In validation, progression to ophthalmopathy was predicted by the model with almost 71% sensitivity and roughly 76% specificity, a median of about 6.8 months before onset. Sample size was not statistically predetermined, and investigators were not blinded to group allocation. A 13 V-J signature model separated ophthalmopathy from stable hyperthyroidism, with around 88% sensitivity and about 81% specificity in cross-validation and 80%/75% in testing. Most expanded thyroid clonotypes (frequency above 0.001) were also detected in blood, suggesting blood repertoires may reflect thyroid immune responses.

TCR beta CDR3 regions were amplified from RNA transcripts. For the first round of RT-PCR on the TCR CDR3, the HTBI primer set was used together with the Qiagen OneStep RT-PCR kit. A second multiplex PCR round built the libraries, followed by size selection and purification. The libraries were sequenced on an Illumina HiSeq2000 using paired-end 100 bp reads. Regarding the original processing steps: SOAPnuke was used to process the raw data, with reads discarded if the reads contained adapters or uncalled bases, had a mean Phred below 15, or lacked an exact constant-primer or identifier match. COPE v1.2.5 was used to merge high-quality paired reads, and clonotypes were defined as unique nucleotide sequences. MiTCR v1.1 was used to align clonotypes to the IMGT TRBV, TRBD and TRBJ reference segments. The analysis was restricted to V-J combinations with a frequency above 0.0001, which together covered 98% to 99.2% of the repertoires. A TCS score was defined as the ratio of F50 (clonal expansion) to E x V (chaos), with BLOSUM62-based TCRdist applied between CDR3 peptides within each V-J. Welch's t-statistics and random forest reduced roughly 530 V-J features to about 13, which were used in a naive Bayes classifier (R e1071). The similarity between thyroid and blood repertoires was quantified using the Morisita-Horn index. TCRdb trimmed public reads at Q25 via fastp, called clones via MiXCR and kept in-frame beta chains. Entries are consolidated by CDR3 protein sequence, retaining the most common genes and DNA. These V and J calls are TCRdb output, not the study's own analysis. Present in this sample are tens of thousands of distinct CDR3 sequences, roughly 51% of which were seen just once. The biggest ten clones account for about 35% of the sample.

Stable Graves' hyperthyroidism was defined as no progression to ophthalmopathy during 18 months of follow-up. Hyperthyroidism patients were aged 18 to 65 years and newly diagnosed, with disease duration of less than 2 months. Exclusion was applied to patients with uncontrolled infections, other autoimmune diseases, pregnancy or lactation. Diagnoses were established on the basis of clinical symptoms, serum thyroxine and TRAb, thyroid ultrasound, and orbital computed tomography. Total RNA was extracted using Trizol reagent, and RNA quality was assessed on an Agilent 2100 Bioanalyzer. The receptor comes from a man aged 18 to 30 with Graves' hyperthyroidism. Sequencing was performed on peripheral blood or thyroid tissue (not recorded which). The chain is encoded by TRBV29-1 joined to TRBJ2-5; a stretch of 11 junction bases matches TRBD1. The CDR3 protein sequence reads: CSVEADRGREETQYF. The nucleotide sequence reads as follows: TGCAGCGTTGAGGCGGACAGGGGGCGGGAAGAGACCCAGTACTTC.